This section outlines one TCR beta chain sequence together with its context. This sample is part of a study of blood T cell repertoires in COVID-19. Study details: Donors in the United States, Italy and Spain gave samples during acute or convalescent COVID-19.

Profiling relied on immunoSEQ multiplex PCR, and the TCRdb table lists in-frame clones only, not all of them. The repertoire holds 95,000 to 150,000 clones, with over 65% as singletons. The V gene end was trimmed by 0 bases and the J gene end by 3 bases; junction bases not matched to a gene: 4. This CDR3 is 15 amino acids long. Germline V gene lookup returns CDR1 SGHRS and CDR2 YFSETQ. This sequence joins TRBV5-1 and TRBJ1-2; 8 bases align to TRBD1. This receptor was obtained from a woman aged 70-85 years with acute or convalescent COVID-19. The specimen sequenced was peripheral blood. The CDR3 spells CASSLGRGRDYGYTF. The CDR3 DNA reads TGCGCCAGCAGCTTGGGCAGGGGGCGCGACTATGGCTACACCTTC.